This T cell receptor beta chain was recorded in a study of control samples from healthy donors and cancer patients. Clones were sequenced by immunoSEQ multiplex PCR, and TCRdb holds only the in-frame ones, with some missing. Of some 49,000 clones in the sample, 70% to 90% are singletons; the top ten hold about 3%. CDR3 length: 15 amino acids. CDR1 is MDHEN, CDR2 SYDVKM, per germline. V was clipped by 8 bases and J by 0 bases, with 14 bases between them. The receptor was isolated from a woman in her fifties or sixties with lung cancer. The sequencing sample was made of PBMCs. The chain has TRBV28 and TRBJ1-5, with D unresolved. CDR3 in amino acids: CASLSVEISNQPQHF. The CDR3 DNA reads as TGTGCCAGCCTCTCCGTCGAGATTAGCAATCAGCCCCAGCATTTT.